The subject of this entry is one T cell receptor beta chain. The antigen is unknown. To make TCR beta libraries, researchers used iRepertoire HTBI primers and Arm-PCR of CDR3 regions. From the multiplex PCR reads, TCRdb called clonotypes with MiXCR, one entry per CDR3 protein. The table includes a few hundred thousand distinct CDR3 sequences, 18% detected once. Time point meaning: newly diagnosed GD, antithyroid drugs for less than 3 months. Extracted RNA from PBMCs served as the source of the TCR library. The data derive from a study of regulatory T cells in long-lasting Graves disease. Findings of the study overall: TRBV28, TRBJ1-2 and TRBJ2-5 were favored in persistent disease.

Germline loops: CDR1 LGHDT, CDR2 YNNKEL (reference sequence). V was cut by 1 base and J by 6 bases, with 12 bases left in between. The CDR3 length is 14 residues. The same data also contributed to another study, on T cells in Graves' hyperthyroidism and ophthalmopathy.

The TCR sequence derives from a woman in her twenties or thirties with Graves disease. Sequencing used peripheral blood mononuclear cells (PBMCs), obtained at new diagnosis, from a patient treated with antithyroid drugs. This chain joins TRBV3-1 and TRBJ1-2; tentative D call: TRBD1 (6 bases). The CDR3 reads CASSQADSFHGYTF. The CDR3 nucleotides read TGTGCCAGCAGCCAAGCGGACAGCTTCCATGGCTACACCTTC.